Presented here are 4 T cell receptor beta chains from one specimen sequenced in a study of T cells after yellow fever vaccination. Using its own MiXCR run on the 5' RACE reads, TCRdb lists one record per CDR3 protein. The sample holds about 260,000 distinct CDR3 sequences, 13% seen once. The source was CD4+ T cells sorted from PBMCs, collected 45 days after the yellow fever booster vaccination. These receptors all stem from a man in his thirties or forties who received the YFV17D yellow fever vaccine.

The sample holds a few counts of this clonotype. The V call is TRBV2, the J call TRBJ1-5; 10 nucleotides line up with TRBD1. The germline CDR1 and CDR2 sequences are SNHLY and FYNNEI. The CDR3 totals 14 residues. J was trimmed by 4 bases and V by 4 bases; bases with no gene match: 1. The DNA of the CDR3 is TGTGCCAGCAGTGGGACAGGGGGTAATCAGCCCCAGCATTTT. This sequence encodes CASSGTGGNQPQHF.

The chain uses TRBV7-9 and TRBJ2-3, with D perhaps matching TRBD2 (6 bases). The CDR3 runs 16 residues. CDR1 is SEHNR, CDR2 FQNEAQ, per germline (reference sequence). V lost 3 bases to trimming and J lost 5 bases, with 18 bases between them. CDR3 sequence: CASSFLRGGGRDTQYF. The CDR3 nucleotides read TGTGCCAGCAGCTTCCTAAGGGGAGGTGGAAGAGATACGCAGTATTTT.

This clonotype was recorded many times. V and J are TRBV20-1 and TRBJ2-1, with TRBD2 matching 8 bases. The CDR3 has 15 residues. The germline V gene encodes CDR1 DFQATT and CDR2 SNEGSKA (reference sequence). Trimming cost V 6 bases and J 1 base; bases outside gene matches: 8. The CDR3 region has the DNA TGCAGTGCGAGTCCGGGACTAGAGTCCTACAATGAGCAGTTCTTC. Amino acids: CSASPGLESYNEQFF.

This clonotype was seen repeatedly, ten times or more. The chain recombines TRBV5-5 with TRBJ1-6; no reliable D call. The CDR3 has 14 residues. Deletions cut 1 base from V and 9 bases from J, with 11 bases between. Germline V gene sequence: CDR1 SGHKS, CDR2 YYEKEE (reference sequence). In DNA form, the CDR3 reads TGTGCCAGCAGCTTGAGTGACCAGTTTTCACCCCTCCACTTT. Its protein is CASSLSDQFSPLHF.